The present TCR beta chain was sequenced within a study of cytomegalovirus exposure and HLA in healthy donors. Whole-study results and caveats: Cytomegalovirus-associated TCR beta chains were listed, numbering 164.

Concerning this clone: Its antigen is as yet unknown.

The study drew the donors from its approximately 110-subject validation cohort, separate from the approximately 700-subject first cohort. The CDR3 is made up of 12 amino acids. Germline V lookup: CDR1 MNHEY, CDR2 SVGAGI. Losses at the gene ends were 5 bases for V and 11 bases for J; bases not matched to a gene: 7. TCRdb's copy holds only in-frame clones and misses some; the assay was immunoSEQ multiplex PCR. Of more than 140,000 clones listed, 70% to 90% are singletons. This clonotype originated in a woman under 30 in good health and CMV-seropositive. The chain employs TRBV6-5 and TRBJ2-5; 8 bases fit TRBD2. Sequencing was done on a sample of PBMCs. The chain's CDR3 is CASSPGGGHQYF. CDR3 in DNA: TGTGCCAGCAGTCCCGGGGGGGGACATCAGTACTTC.